A single sample is the source of the 31 T cell receptor beta chains below, sequenced in a study of tumor-infiltrating lymphocytes in primary liver carcinoma. The authors made TCR beta cDNA from 450 to 600 ng total RNA with a constant-region primer. Three-round nested multiplex PCR performed with slightly modified ARM-PCR produced the TCR beta libraries. It was with TRBV1-TRBV30 forward primers and a C-beta reverse primer that the first two PCR rounds were run, at around 11 cycles each. TCRdb re-analysed the multiplex PCR reads in MiXCR, keeping a single row per CDR3 protein. The table lists a few hundred thousand distinct CDR3 sequences, roughly three fifths of them singletons. It was unsorted whole blood that yielded blood RNA, and germline DNA was also extracted. The source material was peripheral blood. All receptors come from a woman in her 30s with primary liver carcinoma and hepatitis B virus infection.

CDR3 region: CASSQDRGSVGVLFF. The DNA of the CDR3 is TGTGCCAGCAGCCAAGATAGAGGGAGTGTCGGGGTACTGTTTTTT. The rearrangement joins TRBV4-2 to TRBJ2-2, with D possibly being TRBD2 (5 bases). The V gene lost 0 bases and the J gene lost 14 bases, with 19 bases spanning the gap. CDR3 length: 15 amino acids. Germline V lookup: CDR1 LGHNA, CDR2 YNFKEQ.

Concerning this clonotype: This clone may be a read error of a much larger clone one base away. The chain is built from TRBV12-3 or TRBV12-4 and TRBJ2-1; 8 positions agree with TRBD2. Germline trimming cut 10 bases from V and 15 bases from J; bases unmatched to any gene: 11. The CDR3 length is 11 residues. This CDR3 reads CATLTGGRWFF. In DNA form, the CDR3 reads TGTGCCACCCTGACTGGCGGGAGGTGGTTCTTC.

About this clonotype: Given a much more abundant clone one base away, this may be a read error. Here the CDR3 reads CASSRGQNTEASF. The CDR3 DNA is TGTGCCAGCAGCAGGGGACAGAACACTGAAGCTTCCTTT. The V gene is TRBV6-5, the J gene TRBJ1-1; 7 bases map to TRBD1. CDR1 is MNHEY and CDR2 is SVGAGI in the germline V gene. This CDR3 region has 13 residues.

To note about this clonotype: Since the CDR3 does not end with the conserved phenylalanine or tryptophan, this likely comes from a read error. The rearrangement uses TRBV6-2 or TRBV6-3 and TRBJ2-7; D possibly uses TRBD1 or TRBD2 (5 bases each). CDR1 and CDR2 (germline): MNHEY, SVGEGT. V shed 5 bases and J shed 4 bases, with 15 bases lying between them. The CDR3 contains 14 residues. The chain's CDR3 is CASSDLGRLYEQYL. The CDR3 DNA reads as TGTGCCAGCAGTGACCTGGGACGGCTTTACGAGCAGTACCTC.

This clonotype was found a few times. The chain recombines TRBV2 with TRBJ1-6; D is ambiguous. The germline V gene has CDR1 SNHLY and CDR2 FYNNEI. There are 13 residues in the CDR3. Trimming left V 7 bases short and J 7 bases short, with 11 bases between. The DNA for the CDR3 is TGTGCCAGCATCCGGGAGTCGAATTCACCCCTCCACTTT. Residues: CASIRESNSPLHF.

The gene calls are TRBV7-9 and TRBJ2-3; no definite D call. The CDR3 spans 13 residues. Trimming took off 5 bases at V and 1 base at J, with 7 bases between the two ends. CDR1 and CDR2 (germline): SEHNR, FQNEAQ (reference sequence). In DNA, the CDR3 is TGTGCCAGCAGCCTCCCTCGCACAGATACGCAGTATTTT. Amino acid sequence: CASSLPRTDTQYF. The variable domain in full, completed from reference TRBV7-9 and TRBJ2-3, reads DTGVSQNPRHKITKRGQNVTFRCDPISEHNRLYWYRQTLGQGPEFLTYFQNEAQLEKSRLLSDRFSAERPKGSFSTLEIQRTEQGDSAMYLCASSLPRTDTQYFGPGTRLTVL.

Regarding this clonotype: The missing conserved phenylalanine or tryptophan at the end of this CDR3 makes a read error likely. The genes are TRBV4-1 and TRBJ2-2, with D unresolved. CDR3 size: 15 residues. V was cut by 3 bases and J by 3 bases, with 11 bases left in between. Per germline, CDR1 MGHRA and CDR2 YSYEKL. The CDR3 region has the DNA TGCGCCAGCAGCCATGCTGACTTCGACACCGGGGAGCTGTTTCTT. Encoded protein: CASSHADFDTGELFL.

As to this clonotype: This may stem from a read error, because a much larger clone lies one nucleotide away. The gene calls are TRBV29-1 and TRBJ2-7; the D is unclear. CDR3 length equals 12 residues. The V gene's germline CDR1 is SQVTM and CDR2 ANQGSEA. V was cut by 5 bases and J by 0 bases, with 8 bases left in between. The CDR3 bases are TGCAGCGTTAGGATTAGCTCCTACGAGCAGTACTTC. Translated, it gives CSVRISSYEQYF.

The V and J genes are TRBV28 and TRBJ2-7; 10 bases match TRBD2. Germline V gives CDR1 MDHEN, CDR2 SYDVKM. V dropped 7 bases and J dropped 6; count of bases not matched to a gene: 9. The CDR3 runs to 14 residues. CDR3 loop: CASMRSGRVSEQYF. The CDR3 DNA reads as TGTGCCAGCATGAGGAGCGGGAGGGTCAGCGAGCAGTACTTC.

The CDR3 loop reads CASTLRSSGLYEQYF. CDR3 DNA: TGTGCCAGCACGCTGAGGTCTAGCGGCCTCTACGAGCAGTACTTC. The chain recombines TRBV6-1 with TRBJ2-7; 7 bases align to TRBD2. This CDR3 has 15 residues. V lost 7 bases and J lost 3; bases outside the gene matches: 12. Germline values: CDR1 MNHNS, CDR2 SASEGT.

Comment on this clonotype: Possible read error: a much larger clone is one base away. Given the absence of the conserved phenylalanine or tryptophan at the CDR3 end, a read error is likely. In nucleotides, the CDR3 is TGTGCCAGCAGTCCTAGCGGGAGTGGAGAGCAGTACTCC. Translation: CASSPSGSGEQYS. The rearrangement uses TRBV12-3 or TRBV12-4 and TRBJ2-7, with 10 bases matching TRBD2. V dropped 5 bases and J dropped 7; count of bases not matched to a gene: 5. CDR3 length equals 13 residues.

The J gene is TRBJ2-1, the V gene TRBV5-6; TRBD1 agrees at 9 bases. The CDR3 is 14 amino acids. CDR1 SGHDT and CDR2 YYEEEE come from the germline V gene. Trimming at V came to 4 bases and at J to 8 bases, leaving 7 bases not matched to a gene. The CDR3 sequence is CASSIGTGLHEQFF. The CDR3 DNA reads as TGTGCCAGCAGCATCGGGACAGGGCTCCATGAGCAGTTCTTC.

In regard to this clonotype: A single base separates this from a much larger clone, so it may be a read error. The V gene is TRBV6-1, the J gene TRBJ2-7; D gene ambiguous. Germline V gene lookup returns CDR1 MNHNS and CDR2 SASEGT. The CDR3 totals 11 residues. In nucleotides, the CDR3 is TGTGCCAGCAGATCTCCGTACGAGCGGTACTTC. Residues: CASRSPYERYF.

This clonotype was detected only once. A single base separates this from a much larger clone, so it may be a read error. V and J are TRBV29-1 and TRBJ2-5; D not resolved. From germline, CDR1 is SQVTM and CDR2 ANQGSEA. This CDR3 spans 11 amino acids. CDR3 coding DNA: TGCAGCGTTGACCTACAAGAGACCCTGTACTTC. The encoded protein is CSVDLQETLYF.

This clonotype was picked up many times. The chain uses TRBV12-3 or TRBV12-4 and TRBJ1-5, with D possibly TRBD1 on 5 matching bases. V shed 3 bases and J shed 5 bases, with 8 bases lying between them. This CDR3 has 13 residues. The CDR3 protein is CASSFGGDQPQHF. DNA for the CDR3: TGTGCCAGCAGTTTCGGGGGAGATCAGCCCCAGCATTTT.

This clonotype was recorded at least ten times. The rearrangement uses TRBV11-2 and TRBJ1-4; perhaps TRBD1 as D (6 bases). Trimming cost V 2 bases and J 7 bases, with 14 bases left between them. This CDR3 is built from 15 residues. Germline-derived CDR1 and CDR2 are SGHAT and FQNNGV. CDR3 residues: CASSLMARGSEKLFF. The CDR3, as DNA: TGTGCCAGCAGCTTAATGGCCAGGGGATCTGAAAAACTGTTTTTT.

This clonotype was counted many times. The genes are TRBV6-6 and TRBJ1-1; D is uncertain. Trimming shortened V by 5 bases and J by 11 bases, and 15 bases separated the two germline ends. The V gene's germline CDR1 is MNHNY and CDR2 SVGAGI (reference sequence). The CDR3 consists of 12 residues. CDR3 DNA sequence: TGTGCCAGCAGTGATCGTCTAACGCGCGCTTTCTTT. Encoded protein: CASSDRLTRAFF.

This chain links TRBV5-4 with TRBJ2-2; perhaps TRBD2 as D (6 bases). Trimming cost V 1 base and J 4 bases, with 11 bases left between them. The germline gives CDR1 SGHNT, CDR2 YYREEE (reference sequence). The CDR3 runs to 15 residues. Written as DNA, the CDR3 is TGTGCCAGCAGCTTGAAGGACGGGAGCACCGGGGAGCTGTTTTTT. Residues: CASSLKDGSTGELFF. Using reference TRBV5-4 and TRBJ2-2 for the parts outside the CDR3, the full variable domain is ETGVTQSPTHLIKTRGQQVTLRCSSQSGHNTVSWYQQALGQGPQFIFQYYREEENGRGNFPPRFSGLQFPNYSSELNVNALELDDSALYLCASSLKDGSTGELFFGEGSRLTVL.

The rearrangement links TRBV19 to TRBJ1-2; perhaps TRBD1 as D (6 bases). CDR3 length equals 15 residues. The germline V gene encodes CDR1 LNHDA and CDR2 SQIVND (reference sequence). V shed 5 bases and J shed 3 bases, with 16 bases lying between them. CDR3 in DNA: TGTGCCAGTAGTGAAACAGGGACTCGGGACTATGGCTACACCTTC. Protein product: CASSETGTRDYGYTF.

In its sample, this clonotype was seen a few times. This sequence joins TRBV12-3 or TRBV12-4 and TRBJ2-1, with D perhaps TRBD2 (5 bases). The CDR3 covers 15 residues. The V end was cut by 1 base, the J end by 5 bases, with 12 bases between. CDR3 DNA: TGTGCCAGCAGTTTAGGATCGGGATCTCACAATGAGCAGTTCTTC. Translated: CASSLGSGSHNEQFF.

This clonotype was observed many times. Germline and junction disagree at one end, which may indicate a read error. The V gene is TRBV11-3, the J gene TRBJ1-1, with unresolved D. CDR3 length: 12 residues. Germline V lookup: CDR1 SGHNT, CDR2 YENEEA. In DNA, the CDR3 is TGTGCCAGCAGCTTATCGAACGCTGAAGCTTTCTTT. Residues: CASSLSNAEAFF.

The chain has TRBV6-6 and TRBJ2-5; no definite D call. This CDR3 is built from 16 residues. V lost 6 bases and J 2 bases, leaving 19 bases between the germline ends. Germline assignment: CDR1 MNHNY and CDR2 SVGAGI (reference sequence). This CDR3 is CASSRTANRPQETQYF. The CDR3, as DNA: TGTGCCAGCAGCAGAACAGCTAACCGACCTCAAGAGACCCAGTACTTC.

The V and J genes are TRBV7-9 and TRBJ2-2; D uncertain. The germline V gene encodes CDR1 SEHNR and CDR2 FQNEAQ (reference sequence). This CDR3 has 14 residues. Trimming pared 8 bases from V and 0 bases from J, leaving 10 bases between. The CDR3 sequence is CASLGSPNTGELFF. The DNA of the CDR3 is TGTGCCAGCTTAGGCAGTCCGAACACCGGGGAGCTGTTTTTT.

Points on this clonotype: The junction departs from germline at one end; a sequencing error may be responsible. This chain connects TRBV28 to TRBJ1-1, with 7 nucleotides matching TRBD1. Germline CDR1 MDHEN, CDR2 SYDVKM. CDR3 length: 14 amino acids. In DNA form, the CDR3 reads TGTGTCAGCAGTTTTCATACAGGGGTCGATGAAGCTTTCTTT. This codes for CVSSFHTGVDEAFF.

Concerning this clonotype itself: A junction boundary mismatches the germline segment, possibly from a read error. The rearrangement joins TRBV28 to TRBJ2-6, with D tentatively TRBD1 (5 bases). The CDR3 runs to 15 residues. The germline V gene encodes CDR1 MDHEN and CDR2 SYDVKM. This CDR3 is CASSAAGSGASVLAF. CDR3 DNA: TGTGCCAGCAGTGCCGCAGGCTCTGGGGCCAGCGTCCTGGCTTTC. The full variable domain, in which reference TRBV28 and TRBJ2-6 provide the parts outside the CDR3, is DVKVTQSSRYLVKRTGEKVFLECVQDMDHENMFWYRQDPGLGLRLIYFSYDVKMKEKGDIPEGYSVSREKKERFSLILESASTNQTSMYLCASSAAGSGASVLAFGAGSRLTVL.

V gene TRBV6-2 or TRBV6-3 combines with J gene TRBJ2-1; D is possibly TRBD2 (6 bases). CDR3 length: 14 amino acids. Trimming stripped 3 bases from V and 8 bases from J, with 14 bases between. Germline CDR1 MNHEY, CDR2 SVGEGT. The CDR3 DNA sequence: TGTGCCAGCAGTTATAGGCTAGCGTATGATGAGCAGTTCTTC. It translates to CASSYRLAYDEQFF.

The rearrangement links TRBV7-8 to TRBJ2-7; 10 bases match TRBD1. J was trimmed by 3 bases and V by 5 bases; bases with no gene match: 4. From germline, CDR1 is SGHVS and CDR2 FQNEAQ. The length of the CDR3 is 14 residues. The CDR3 reads CASSTGTGDYEQYF. As DNA, the CDR3 is TGTGCCAGCAGCACCGGGACAGGGGACTACGAGCAGTACTTC.

This chain joins TRBV11-2 and TRBJ2-7, with D maybe TRBD1 (5 bases). Germline V gene lookup returns CDR1 SGHAT and CDR2 FQNNGV. V lost 7 bases, J lost 5 bases, and 15 bases lay in between. CDR3 length: 13 residues. CDR3 DNA: TGTGCCAGCACCTTTATTGGACATGACGAGCAGTACTTC. It translates to CASTFIGHDEQYF.

On this clonotype itself: A much larger clone sits a single nucleotide away, making a read error possible. J is TRBJ2-1 and V is TRBV12-3 or TRBV12-4; weak D call: TRBD1 (6 bases). V was pared by 3 bases and J by 8 bases, with 11 bases between. The length of the CDR3 is 13 residues. CDR3 sequence (DNA): TGTGCCAGCAGTTTTAGGACAGACGATGAGCAGTTCTTC. Translation: CASSFRTDDEQFF.

J is TRBJ2-1 and V is TRBV5-4; D ambiguous. Germline V gives CDR1 SGHNT, CDR2 YYREEE (reference sequence). V lost 3 bases and J 0 bases, leaving 10 bases between the germline ends. There are 15 residues in the CDR3. The CDR3 DNA reads TGTGCCAGCAGCTCCAAATGGGGCTCCTACAATGAGCAGTTCTTC. Protein sequence: CASSSKWGSYNEQFF.

This clonotype came up a few times. The chain employs TRBV30 and TRBJ2-1; D call uncertain. The CDR3 contains 14 residues. Germline V gives CDR1 GTSNPN, CDR2 SVGIG (reference sequence). V dropped 2 bases and J dropped 6 bases, with 14 bases sitting between them. The CDR3: CAWSRRQRGNEQFF. The CDR3 bases are TGTGCCTGGAGTAGGCGGCAGCGCGGCAATGAGCAGTTCTTC.